This T cell receptor (beta chain) was documented in a study of blood T cell repertoires in COVID-19. Between the trimmed V and J ends, which lost 3 bases and 6 bases, there was a span of 15 bases. Germline V gene lookup returns CDR1 MNHEY and CDR2 SVGAGI. This CDR3 spans 15 amino acids. The authors' processing: Scientists estimated how many nucleated cells there were by amplifying reference gene primers. Some clones are missing from TCRdb's copy, which holds only in-frame ones; the method was immunoSEQ multiplex PCR. Clone size and V and J calls were adopted from that table, with D and trimming inferred from the DNA. This table has around 100,000 clones, 80% to 90% appearing once.

Input material: peripheral blood. The gene calls are TRBV6-5 and TRBJ1-5, with D perhaps TRBD1 (6 bases). This clonotype originated in an elderly man with COVID-19, enrolled during active disease. The CDR3 DNA follows: TGTGCCAGCAGTTATTCCGGGGGGCTAGGTCAGCCCCAGCATTTT. It encodes CASSYSGGLGQPQHF.